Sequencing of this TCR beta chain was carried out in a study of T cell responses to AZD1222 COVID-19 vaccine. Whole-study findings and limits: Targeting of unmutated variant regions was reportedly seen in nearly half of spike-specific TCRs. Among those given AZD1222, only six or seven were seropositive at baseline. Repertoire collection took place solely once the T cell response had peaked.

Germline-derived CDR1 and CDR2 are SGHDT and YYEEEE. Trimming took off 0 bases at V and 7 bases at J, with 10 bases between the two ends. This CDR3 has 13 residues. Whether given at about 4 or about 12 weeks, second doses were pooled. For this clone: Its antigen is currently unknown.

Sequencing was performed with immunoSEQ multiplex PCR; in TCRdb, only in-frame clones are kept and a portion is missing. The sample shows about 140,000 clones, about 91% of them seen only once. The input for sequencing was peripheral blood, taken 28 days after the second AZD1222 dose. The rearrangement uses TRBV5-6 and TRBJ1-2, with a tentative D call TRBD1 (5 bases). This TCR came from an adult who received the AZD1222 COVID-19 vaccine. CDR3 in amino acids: CASSLGRGGGYTF. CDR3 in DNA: TGTGCCAGCAGCTTGGGAAGGGGAGGTGGCTACACCTTC.